The sequence of this TCR beta chain was determined in a study of technical replicates of blood from several donors. The method was immunoSEQ multiplex PCR; TCRdb's version includes in-frame clones alone and lacks a portion of them. The sample consists of approximately 70,000 clones, 95% to 98% of them appearing once. V lost 8 bases to trimming and J lost 0 bases, with 22 bases between them. Germline lookup yields CDR1 MRHNA and CDR2 SNTAGT. The CDR3 has 17 residues. This clone was detected a few times. The material sequenced was T cells isolated from PBMCs. V and J are TRBV6-4 and TRBJ1-2; D uncertain. The sequence was obtained from a human donor in good health. This CDR3 reads CASHSRPGPTTNYGYTF. The CDR3 bases are TGTGCCAGCCACTCGCGCCCGGGTCCCACAACTAACTATGGCTACACCTTC.